Listed below are T cell receptor beta chains from one sample, sequenced in a study of cytomegalovirus exposure and HLA in healthy donors. Libraries were prepared by immunoSEQ multiplex PCR; TCRdb keeps only in-frame clonotypes and omits some of them. This table holds about 180,000 clones, roughly 80% found once. The source material was PBMCs. These receptors were obtained from a girl aged 5 to 17 in good health and CMV-seropositive. Each CDR3 is given with its conserved first and last residue. A D gene is named only where the DNA matches it firmly. Some rows mark clone size as missing; the rest say once, few, many or name a class of expanded clone.

V gene	J gene	clone size	D gene	CDR3 DNA	CDR3 protein
TRBV19	TRBJ1-5	NA	NA	TGTGCCAGTAGTCCCGCCGCGGGAGTTGGGTATCAGCCCCAGCATTTT	CASSPAAGVGYQPQHF
TRBV7-9	TRBJ2-3	NA	TRBD2	TGTGCCAGCAGCTTGGGGACTAGCGGGAGTTCAGATACGCAGTATTTT	CASSLGTSGSSDTQYF
TRBV6-5	TRBJ2-7	NA	TRBD2	TGTGCCAGCAGTCGCGGGAGGAAGGACTCCTACGAGCAGTACTTC	CASSRGRKDSYEQYF
TRBV7-8	TRBJ1-1	NA	NA	TGTGCCAGCAGCGGGAGGGGGATAGGGACTGAAGCTTTCTTT	CASSGRGIGTEAFF
TRBV10-2	TRBJ2-4	NA	NA	TGCGCCAGCAGTGAGTTGGGGGGGCTAGCCAAAAACATTCAGTACTTC	CASSELGGLAKNIQYF
TRBV10-3	TRBJ2-1	NA	NA	TGTGCCATCAGTGAGCCGGTTCGGAAGGGGGACAATGAGCAGTTCTTC	CAISEPVRKGDNEQFF
TRBV10-3	TRBJ2-3	NA	NA	TGTGCCATCAGTGAGTCGGGGCTAGACACAGATACGCAGTATTTT	CAISESGLDTDTQYF
TRBV9	TRBJ2-1	NA	NA	TGTGCCAGCAGCGTAGGACTGTCCTACAATGAGCAGTTCTTC	CASSVGLSYNEQFF
TRBV4-1	TRBJ1-5	NA	NA	TGCGCCAGCAGCCAACTGCCGGCCAGGGAGGATCAGCCCCAGCATTTT	CASSQLPAREDQPQHF
TRBV7-9	TRBJ2-6	NA	NA	TGTGCCAGCAGCCGACAATCTGGGGCCAACGTCCTGACTTTC	CASSRQSGANVLTF
TRBV10-3	TRBJ1-2	NA	NA	TGTGCCATCAGTGAGTTGACAGCCTATGGCTACACCTTC	CAISELTAYGYTF
TRBV4-3	TRBJ2-6	NA	TRBD1	TGCGCCAGCAGCGCGGACAGGGGAACTGGGGCCAACGTCCTGACTTTC	CASSADRGTGANVLTF
TRBV5-8	TRBJ2-3	NA	TRBD2	TGTGCCAGCAGCCGACTAGCGGGAGGCACAGATACGCAGTATTTT	CASSRLAGGTDTQYF
TRBV7-6	TRBJ2-5	NA	NA	TGTGCCAGCAGCTTTACCCGCTATGGGGCGGAGACCCAGTACTTC	CASSFTRYGAETQYF
TRBV5-1	TRBJ1-1	few	TRBD1	TGCGCCAGCAGCTTATACGGGACAGGGCAGAACACTGAAGCTTTCTTT	CASSLYGTGQNTEAFF
TRBV11-2	TRBJ2-1	many	NA	TGTGCCAGCAGTCTCACACCCTCCTACAATGAGCAGTTCTTC	CASSLTPSYNEQFF
TRBV19	TRBJ1-5	once	NA	TGTGCCAGTAGTATAGATACCCTAATTAGCAATCAGCCCCAGCATTTT	CASSIDTLISNQPQHF
TRBV4-1	TRBJ2-2	once	NA	TGCGCCAGCAGCCAAGGGTTTTTGCAGCGCGGGGAGCTGTTTTTT	CASSQGFLQRGELFF
TRBV5-1	TRBJ1-1	few	NA	TGCGCCAGCAGCTTACAGGGAAACACTGAAGCTTTCTTT	CASSLQGNTEAFF
TRBV5-1	TRBJ2-3	NA	NA	TGCGCCAGCAGCCCATGGCGGTACACAGATACGCAGTATTTT	CASSPWRYTDTQYF
TRBV11-2	TRBJ1-5	few	TRBD1	TGTGCCAGCAGCGCAGGAACCGGGACAGGGGATCAGCCCCAGCATTTT	CASSAGTGTGDQPQHF
TRBV9	TRBJ2-1	NA	TRBD2	TGTGCCAGCAGCGTCGGACTAGCGGGATTTGAGCAGTTCTTC	CASSVGLAGFEQFF
TRBV15	TRBJ2-1	NA	TRBD2	TGTGCCACCAGCAGAGACGCTCGGGACTACTCAGTCTTC	CATSRDARDYSVF